The rows below give T cell receptor beta chains drawn from one sample of a study of T cells in Graves' hyperthyroidism and ophthalmopathy. TCRdb re-derived calls from the multiplex PCR reads in MiXCR, one entry per CDR3 protein. Of 500,000 to 600,000 distinct CDR3 sequences listed, roughly 17% were seen once; the top ten hold roughly 18%. Source material: blood. The receptor source for this set is a woman aged 18-29 years with Graves' hyperthyroidism. Both conserved end residues are part of each CDR3. A D gene is named only where the DNA matches it firmly. The size of a clone is reported for some rows only, either as once, few or many, or as a class for expanded clones.

V,D,J,size,CDR3,DNA
TRBV29-1,-,TRBJ2-3,-,CSGTAHTDTQYF,TGCAGCGGGACAGCCCACACAGATACGCAGTATTTT
TRBV2,-,TRBJ2-1,few,CASRARFGGEQFF,TGTGCCAGCAGAGCGAGGTTCGGAGGTGAGCAGTTCTTC
TRBV7-9,TRBD1,TRBJ2-7,many,CASSLDTGGYEQYF,TGTGCCAGCAGCTTAGATACAGGGGGATACGAGCAGTACTTC
TRBV5-4,-,TRBJ1-1,-,CASSSDTRLLGPFF,TGTGCCAGCAGTTCTGACACCAGGCTTTTGGGGCCTTTCTTT
TRBV14,-,TRBJ2-1,few,CASSRETSFNEQFF,TGTGCCAGCAGCCGGGAGACCTCATTCAATGAGCAGTTCTTC
TRBV5-6,-,TRBJ1-6,few,CASSLGQLNYNSPLHF,TGTGCCAGCAGCCTTGGACAGTTGAATTATAATTCACCCCTCCACTTT
TRBV5-1,TRBD2,TRBJ2-1,-,CASSLVLAGTYNEQFF,TGCGCCAGCAGCTTGGTTCTAGCGGGGACCTACAATGAGCAGTTCTTC
TRBV2,TRBD1,TRBJ1-1,many,CASLFMSTGAEAFF,TGTGCCAGCCTTTTCATGTCTACAGGGGCTGAAGCTTTCTTT
TRBV12-3/TRBV12-4,-,TRBJ2-2,few,CASSFGDENTGELFF,TGTGCCAGCAGTTTTGGGGACGAGAACACCGGGGAGCTGTTTTTT
TRBV3-1,-,TRBJ1-4,few,CASSQVGGRGEKLFF,TGTGCCAGCAGCCAAGTCGGGGGGAGAGGCGAAAAACTGTTTTTT
TRBV20-1,-,TRBJ2-7,many,CSARGPGTADYEQYF,TGCAGTGCTAGAGGACCCGGGACTGCAGATTACGAGCAGTACTTC
TRBV14,-,TRBJ1-4,-,CASSRVQQGGKLFF,TGTGCCAGCAGCCGCGTCCAACAGGGCGGGAAACTGTTTTTT
TRBV11-1,-,TRBJ1-3,few,CASSRRGIRNTIYF,TGTGCCAGCAGCCGCAGGGGAATCCGAAACACCATATATTTT
TRBV4-2,-,TRBJ2-2,few,CASSQDSRQGGELFF,TGTGCCAGCAGCCAAGATAGCAGGCAAGGCGGGGAGCTGTTTTTT
TRBV28,-,TRBJ1-5,-,CAHAPQRGQPQHF,TGTGCCCACGCTCCTCAACGGGGTCAGCCCCAGCATTTT
TRBV24-1,-,TRBJ2-3,many,CATSEAGTPSTDTQYF,TGTGCCACCAGTGAAGCCGGGACCCCCAGCACAGATACGCAGTATTTT
TRBV7-6,TRBD1,TRBJ2-7,many,CASSLGTGRNEQYF,TGTGCCAGCAGCTTAGGGACAGGGCGCAACGAGCAGTACTTC
TRBV14,-,TRBJ1-2,-,CASSWGLEINGYTF,TGTGCCAGCAGCTGGGGTTTGGAAATTAATGGCTACACCTTC
TRBV5-1,TRBD2,TRBJ2-7,many,CASSSGLAGAEQYF,TGCGCCAGCAGCTCGGGACTAGCGGGAGCCGAGCAGTACTTC
TRBV12-3/TRBV12-4,-,TRBJ1-2,many,CASNFVGGYTF,TGTGCCAGCAACTTCGTGGGTGGCTACACCTTC
TRBV6-5,TRBD1,TRBJ2-7,-,CANSYSGQITYEQYF,TGTGCCAACAGTTACTCGGGACAGATCACCTACGAGCAGTACTTC
TRBV30,TRBD2,TRBJ2-1,few,CAWIRREGGFF,TGTGCCTGGATCCGTCGGGAGGGCGGGTTCTTC
TRBV3-1,-,TRBJ1-1,-,CASSSDVMTAEAFF,TGTGCCAGCAGCTCGGACGTCATGACTGCTGAAGCTTTCTTT
TRBV28,TRBD2,TRBJ2-7,many,CASNSLAGSSYEQYF,TGTGCCAGCAACTCACTAGCGGGCAGCTCCTACGAGCAGTACTTC
TRBV2,TRBD1,TRBJ2-7,many,CASTTLPGQGYEQYF,TGTGCCAGCACCACCCTGCCGGGACAGGGGTACGAGCAGTACTTC
TRBV24-1,-,TRBJ1-2,many,CATSLSGDYGYTF,TGTGCCACCAGCCTGAGTGGGGACTATGGCTACACCTTC
TRBV6-5,-,TRBJ1-4,-,CASSYSGVGEKLFF,TGTGCCAGCAGTTACTCGGGGGTTGGTGAAAAACTGTTTTTT
TRBV28,-,TRBJ2-7,many,CASSLPLTRSGEQYF,TGTGCCAGCAGTTTACCCCTAACCAGGTCGGGGGAGCAGTACTTC
TRBV24-1,-,TRBJ2-5,many,CATSGPTQGSVPQETQYF,TGTGCCACCAGCGGACCGACGCAGGGATCGGTCCCCCAAGAGACCCAGTACTTC
TRBV19,TRBD2,TRBJ2-3,few,CASSMATSDFSSTDTQYF,TGTGCCAGTAGTATGGCGACTAGCGATTTCTCTAGCACAGATACGCAGTATTTT
TRBV27,TRBD1,TRBJ1-2,few,CASSFLAGGPIGGYTF,TGTGCCAGCAGTTTTCTGGCAGGGGGCCCCATAGGGGGCTACACCTTC
TRBV11-2,TRBD2,TRBJ2-1,-,CASSLAPSSILAATYNEQFF,TGTGCCAGCAGCTTAGCGCCCTCTTCAATACTAGCGGCTACCTACAATGAGCAGTTCTTC
TRBV25-1,TRBD1,TRBJ2-7,-,CASTPGQGAPYEQYF,TGTGCCAGCACCCCCGGACAGGGGGCTCCCTACGAGCAGTACTTC
TRBV20-1,-,TRBJ2-4,many,CSASPDRNIQYF,TGCAGTGCTTCGCCGGACAGAAACATTCAGTACTTC
TRBV14,-,TRBJ2-7,few,CASSSMTSRGTYEQYF,TGTGCCAGCAGCTCAATGACTAGTCGGGGGACCTACGAGCAGTACTTC
TRBV29-1,-,TRBJ2-1,many,CSVEQGPRRNEQFF,TGCAGCGTTGAACAGGGGCCACGTCGAAATGAGCAGTTCTTC
TRBV7-2,TRBD2,TRBJ2-1,many,CASRAPGLAGVNEQFF,TGTGCCAGCAGAGCCCCGGGACTAGCGGGAGTGAATGAGCAGTTCTTC
TRBV24-1,TRBD2,TRBJ2-1,-,CATSDLSLAGMVEQFF,TGTGCCACCAGTGATTTGTCTCTAGCGGGGATGGTAGAGCAGTTCTTC
TRBV20-1,TRBD1,TRBJ2-5,few,CSARDRVGQGQETQYF,TGCAGTGCTAGAGACCGGGTAGGACAGGGGCAAGAGACCCAGTACTTC
TRBV7-2,-,TRBJ2-7,few,CASSWNTGSEQYF,TGTGCCAGCAGCTGGAATACAGGGAGCGAGCAGTACTTC
TRBV5-1,TRBD2,TRBJ2-3,many,CASSLVGGGRDTQYF,TGCGCCAGCAGCTTGGTTGGCGGGGGGCGAGATACGCAGTATTTT
TRBV19,-,TRBJ1-2,few,CATKPPGTRGYGYTF,TGTGCCACCAAACCCCCGGGAACAAGGGGGTATGGCTACACCTTC
TRBV27,-,TRBJ1-2,many,CASSFRAALGGYTF,TGTGCCAGCAGTTTCCGTGCAGCCTTGGGGGGCTACACCTTC
TRBV10-2,-,TRBJ2-5,many,CASSPTREASETQYF,TGCGCCAGCAGTCCCACTAGGGAGGCTAGTGAGACCCAGTACTTC
TRBV9,-,TRBJ2-1,-,CASSVAEGSWDEQFF,TGTGCCAGCAGCGTAGCGGAGGGATCGTGGGATGAGCAGTTCTTC
TRBV28,-,TRBJ1-1,-,CASLVRGGPYTEAFF,TGTGCCAGCCTCGTTAGGGGGGGCCCTTACACTGAAGCTTTCTTT
TRBV4-1,-,TRBJ2-5,-,CASSPYVDRENQETQYF,TGCGCCAGCAGCCCATATGTGGACAGAGAAAACCAAGAGACCCAGTACTTC
TRBV7-3,-,TRBJ2-3,many,CASSHGTLGTDTQYF,TGTGCCAGCAGCCACGGGACATTGGGCACAGATACGCAGTATTTT
TRBV12-5,TRBD2,TRBJ2-1,many,CASGFDLAGGIAYNEQFF,TGTGCTAGTGGTTTTGACCTAGCGGGGGGGATCGCCTACAATGAGCAGTTCTTC
TRBV5-8,TRBD2,TRBJ2-1,few,CASSPTSGRANGWAGNEQFF,TGTGCCAGCAGCCCGACTAGCGGGAGGGCCAATGGCTGGGCGGGAAATGAGCAGTTCTTC
TRBV10-1,TRBD2,TRBJ2-3,-,CASSGGTSSADTQYF,TGCGCCAGCAGTGGGGGGACTAGTTCCGCAGATACGCAGTATTTT
TRBV14,-,TRBJ2-2,few,CASSRRSYPGELFF,TGTGCCAGCAGCCGTCGGTCCTACCCAGGGGAGCTGTTTTTT
TRBV12-3/TRBV12-4,TRBD2,TRBJ2-3,many,CASRTSGRAPDTQYF,TGTGCCAGCAGAACTAGCGGGAGGGCCCCAGATACGCAGTATTTT
TRBV20-1,-,TRBJ1-3,few,CSARDGKLAGNTIYF,TGCAGTGCTAGAGATGGCAAGCTGGCTGGAAACACCATATATTTT